The 9 T cell receptor beta chains reported below all come from one sample, sequenced in a study of blood T cell repertoires in COVID-19. TCRdb's table, derived via immunoSEQ multiplex PCR, lists solely in-frame clones and lacks some. The sample has roughly 500,000 clones; roughly nine tenths are singletons. The sequenced sample consisted of PBMCs or T cells enriched from blood (not recorded which). These receptors were obtained from a woman aged 55-75 years who had recovered from COVID-19.

In this sample, this clone turned up once. The chain is built from TRBV27 and TRBJ2-5; 13 bases fit TRBD2. The junction had 4 bases not matched to a gene; V was cut back by 5 bases and J by 4 bases. This CDR3 region has 15 residues. The germline gives CDR1 MNHEY, CDR2 SMNVEV (reference sequence). The CDR3 sequence: CASSKRTSGGETQYF. CDR3 sequence (DNA): TGTGCCAGCAGTAAACGGACTAGCGGGGGAGAGACCCAGTACTTC.

Here the CDR3 DNA reads TGTGCCAGCGGACGTCGACAGGGGAGAATTAGGGACTATGGCTACACCTTC. Residues: CASGRRQGRIRDYGYTF. The chain joins TRBV27 to TRBJ1-2; TRBD1 matches 8 bases. The V gene end was trimmed by 8 bases and the J gene end by 3 bases; junction bases not matched to a gene: 17. The CDR3 length is 17 residues. Germline V gene lookup returns CDR1 MNHEY and CDR2 SMNVEV (reference sequence).

This clone was seen a single time. CDR3 sequence (DNA): TGTGCTAGTGTCCAGGCGGAGACCCAGTACTTC. The encoded protein is CASVQAETQYF. The rearrangement joins TRBV12-5 to TRBJ2-5; no clear D. The germline V gene encodes CDR1 LGHNT and CDR2 FRNRAP. This CDR3 region has 11 residues. V shed 7 bases and J shed 5 bases, with 8 bases lying between them.

The rearrangement links TRBV3-1 (or the pseudogene TRBV3-2) to TRBJ2-5, with D unclear. V was cut by 0 bases and J by 5 bases, with 7 bases left in between. This CDR3 contains 13 residues. Germline values: CDR1 LGHDT, CDR2 YNNKEL (reference sequence). The CDR3 nucleotides are TGTGCCAGCAGCCAAGACCCCGCGGAGACCCAGTACTTC. This encodes CASSQDPAETQYF.

This clone was seen just once. The V call is TRBV30, the J call TRBJ2-7, with 7 bases aligning to TRBD1. The CDR3 runs 16 residues. Germline CDR1 and CDR2: GTSNPN and SVGIG (reference sequence). V trimming: 4 bases; J trimming: 0 bases; junction bases outside the gene matches: 12. CDR3: CAWNPPGQVSSYEQYV. The CDR3 bases are TGTGCCTGGAATCCCCCCGGACAGGTAAGCTCCTACGAGCAGTACGTC.

The CDR3: CASSGLDWPTGELFF. The DNA for the CDR3 is TGTGCCAGCAGTGGTTTGGACTGGCCCACCGGGGAGCTGTTTTTT. The chain couples TRBV2 to TRBJ2-2; TRBD2 might be the D (5 bases). CDR3 length equals 15 residues. Germline assignment: CDR1 SNHLY and CDR2 FYNNEI. With 4 bases removed from V and 4 bases from J, the gap between germline ends came to 13 bases.

This clone was counted many times. The V call is TRBV5-1, the J call TRBJ1-4; TRBD1 matches at 7 bases. This CDR3 is built from 15 residues. Germline assignment: CDR1 SGHRS and CDR2 YFSETQ. Germline trimming cut 0 bases from V and 6 bases from J; bases unmatched to any gene: 5. CDR3 nucleotide sequence: TGCGCCAGCAGCTTGGGGACAGGTGGGGATGAAAAACTGTTTTTT. It encodes CASSLGTGGDEKLFF.

The chain has TRBV30 and TRBJ2-7; TRBD2 might be the D (6 bases). CDR1 is GTSNPN, CDR2 SVGIG, per germline (reference sequence). The CDR3 loop spans 16 amino acids. Trimming removed 1 base from V and 3 bases from J, with 19 bases in between. Here the CDR3 reads CAWSARKGQGLYEQYF. The CDR3, as DNA: TGTGCCTGGAGTGCTCGAAAAGGGCAGGGACTCTACGAGCAGTACTTC.

V and J are TRBV5-5 and TRBJ1-3; D is undetermined. The germline V gene encodes CDR1 SGHKS and CDR2 YYEKEE (reference sequence). CDR3 size: 15 residues. Trimming cost V 4 bases and J 2 bases, with 13 bases left between them. The CDR3 loop reads CASSPGHTAGNTIYF. For the CDR3, the DNA is TGTGCCAGCAGCCCCGGTCATACGGCTGGAAACACCATATATTTT.